This passage covers 15 T cell receptor beta chains from one sample sequenced in a study of cytomegalovirus exposure and HLA in healthy donors. The PCR was carried out with 60 Vbeta primers and 13 Jbeta primers. Assay: immunoSEQ multiplex PCR; the TCRdb copy retains only in-frame clones and omits some. This sample's clone table lists around 70,000 clones. Sequenced sample: PBMCs. The receptors derive from a woman aged 30 to 39 in good health and CMV-seronegative.

As DNA, the CDR3 is TGTGCCAGCTCACCAGGCGAGGGCGGGGAGCTGTTTTTT. It specifies CASSPGEGGELFF. The chain combines TRBV18 with TRBJ2-2; TRBD2 is a possible D gene (5 bases). Trimming cost V 2 bases and J 7 bases, with 8 bases left between them. This CDR3 contains 13 residues. Per germline, CDR1 KGHSH and CDR2 LQKENI.

The rearrangement links TRBV27 to TRBJ1-5; D not resolved. Germline CDR1 MNHEY, CDR2 SMNVEV (reference sequence). CDR3 length equals 16 residues. Trimming cost V 6 bases and J 4 bases, with 19 bases left between them. CDR3 DNA: TGTGCCAGCAGCCTCCAGCCCTCCGGAGGGAATCAGCCCCAGCATTTT. Its protein product is CASSLQPSGGNQPQHF.

The chain joins TRBV15 to TRBJ1-2, with D possibly being TRBD1 (5 bases). Between the trimmed V and J ends, which lost 4 bases and 2 bases, there was a span of 8 bases. The germline V gene encodes CDR1 LNHNV and CDR2 YYDKDF (reference sequence). This CDR3 has 13 residues. The chain's CDR3 is CATSTKGNYGYTF. The CDR3 DNA sequence: TGTGCCACCAGCACGAAGGGGAACTATGGCTACACCTTC.

The chain uses TRBV4-1 and TRBJ1-1, with D maybe TRBD1 (5 bases). The CDR3 runs 14 residues. Trimming took 1 base from V and 6 from J, leaving 12 bases between them. Germline V gene sequence: CDR1 MGHRA, CDR2 YSYEKL. The CDR3 DNA sequence: TGCGCCAGCAGCCAAGGGGGGGGAGCCCCTGAAGCTTTCTTT. Its translation is CASSQGGGAPEAFF.

This chain joins TRBV28 and TRBJ2-1; D possibly corresponds to TRBD2 (5 bases). The CDR3 has 12 residues. V was clipped by 7 bases and J by 6 bases, with 10 bases between them. Germline lookup yields CDR1 MDHEN and CDR2 SYDVKM. CDR3 bases: TGTGCCAGCATTGGACTTTCCAATGAGCAGTTCTTC. Translation gives CASIGLSNEQFF.

The CDR3 DNA follows: TGTGCCTGGAGGCGGGGCGGGGGTGGCTCCTACGAGCAGTACTTC. Translating gives CAWRRGGGGSYEQYF. The rearrangement uses TRBV30 and TRBJ2-7, with TRBD2 matching over 7 bases. With V trimmed by 3 bases and J by 0 bases, 8 bases remained unmatched. Germline V lookup: CDR1 GTSNPN, CDR2 SVGIG (reference sequence). The CDR3 runs to 15 residues.

The chain joins TRBV28 to TRBJ1-5; 7 bases match TRBD1. The CDR3 is made up of 14 amino acids. J gave up 1 base and V 7 bases, and 4 bases lay outside the gene matches. The germline CDR1 and CDR2 sequences are MDHEN and SYDVKM. Written as DNA, the CDR3 is TGTGCCAGCACCGTACAGGGGAGCAATCAGCCCCAGCATTTT. Translation gives CASTVQGSNQPQHF.

The J gene is TRBJ2-3, the V gene TRBV7-6; TRBD2 matches at 8 bases. CDR3 size: 16 residues. V dropped 0 bases and J dropped 1; count of bases not matched to a gene: 3. Looked up from germline, CDR1 is SGHVS and CDR2 is FNYEAQ. This CDR3 reads CASSLAPAGGTDTQYF. CDR3 sequence (DNA): TGTGCCAGCAGCTTAGCGCCAGCGGGGGGCACAGATACGCAGTATTTT.

The J gene is TRBJ1-5, the V gene TRBV2, with a weak D call TRBD1 (6 bases). CDR1 and CDR2 from the germline V gene are SNHLY and FYNNEI. V was shortened by 5 bases and J by 5 bases, with 22 bases between the two germline ends. The CDR3 is 17 amino acids. CDR3 in amino acids: CASSNLRGGQADQPQHF. The DNA of the CDR3 is TGTGCCAGCAGTAACCTCCGGGGGGGGCAGGCGGATCAGCCCCAGCATTTT.

The chain combines TRBV29-1 with TRBJ2-7; 7 nucleotides line up with TRBD2. The V gene end was trimmed by 4 bases and the J gene end by 2 bases; junction bases not matched to a gene: 5. Per germline, CDR1 SQVTM and CDR2 ANQGSEA. The CDR3 spans 13 residues. The CDR3 spells CSVGGLGAYEQYF. In nucleotides, the CDR3 is TGCAGCGTTGGAGGACTAGGTGCCTACGAGCAGTACTTC.

V is TRBV29-1 and J is TRBJ2-4; 9 bases align to TRBD2. The ends lost 3 bases at V and 5 bases at J; junction bases unmatched: 2. Germline V gene sequence: CDR1 SQVTM, CDR2 ANQGSEA. The CDR3 totals 13 residues. CDR3 residues: CSVEASGENIQYF. In DNA form, the CDR3 reads TGCAGCGTTGAGGCTAGCGGGGAAAACATTCAGTACTTC.

The CDR3 nucleotides are TGTGCCAGCAGTTACCAAGCCGGGACAGGGGAAAAACTGTTTTTT. This gives the protein CASSYQAGTGEKLFF. This chain connects TRBV6-5 to TRBJ1-4; 9 nucleotides agree with TRBD1. Germline CDR1 reads MNHEY; CDR2 reads SVGAGI. The CDR3 has 15 amino acids. With V trimmed by 2 bases and J by 8 bases, 6 bases remained unmatched.

The chain uses TRBV5-1 and TRBJ1-6; TRBD1 might be the D (6 bases). Germline CDR1 reads SGHRS; CDR2 reads YFSETQ. CDR3 length equals 16 residues. V lost 0 bases, J lost 10 bases, and 17 bases lay in between. The CDR3: CASSLGQRMGQSPLHF. Written as DNA, the CDR3 is TGCGCCAGCAGCTTGGGACAGCGGATGGGACAATCACCCCTCCACTTT.

The chain couples TRBV7-9 to TRBJ2-5; perhaps TRBD1 as D (6 bases). Trimming took 10 bases from V and 4 from J, leaving 28 bases between them. This CDR3 has 17 amino acids. In germline, CDR1 is SEHNR, CDR2 FQNEAQ (reference sequence). The CDR3 spells CAIYRGGHLSQRETQYF. As DNA, the CDR3 is TGTGCCATCTATAGAGGGGGACATCTTAGCCAGAGAGAGACCCAGTACTTC. Drawing the rest from reference TRBV7-9 and TRBJ2-5, the complete variable domain is DTGVSQNPRHKITKRGQNVTFRCDPISEHNRLYWYRQTLGQGPEFLTYFQNEAQLEKSRLLSDRFSAERPKGSFSTLEIQRTEQGDSAMYLCAIYRGGHLSQRETQYFGPGTRLLVL.

The CDR3 sequence is CASSRDRSDQPQHF. The CDR3 bases are TGCGCCAGCAGCCGGGACAGAAGCGATCAGCCCCAGCATTTT. This chain uses TRBV4-1 with TRBJ1-5; 7 bases match TRBD1. V shed 4 bases and J 5 bases; nucleotides not matched to a gene: 5. The CDR3 covers 14 residues. Germline V gene data show CDR1 as MGHRA and CDR2 as YSYEKL.